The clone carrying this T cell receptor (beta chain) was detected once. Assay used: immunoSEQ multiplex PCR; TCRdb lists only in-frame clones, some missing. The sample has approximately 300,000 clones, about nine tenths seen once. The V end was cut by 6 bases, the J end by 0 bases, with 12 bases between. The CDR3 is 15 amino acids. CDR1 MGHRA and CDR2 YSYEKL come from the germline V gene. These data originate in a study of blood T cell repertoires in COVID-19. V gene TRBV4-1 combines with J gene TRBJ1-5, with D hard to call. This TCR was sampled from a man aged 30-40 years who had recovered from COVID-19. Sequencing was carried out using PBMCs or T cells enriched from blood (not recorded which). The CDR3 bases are TGCGCCAGCAGTCCCAGACAAATTAGCAATCAGCCCCAGCATTTT. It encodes CASSPRQISNQPQHF.